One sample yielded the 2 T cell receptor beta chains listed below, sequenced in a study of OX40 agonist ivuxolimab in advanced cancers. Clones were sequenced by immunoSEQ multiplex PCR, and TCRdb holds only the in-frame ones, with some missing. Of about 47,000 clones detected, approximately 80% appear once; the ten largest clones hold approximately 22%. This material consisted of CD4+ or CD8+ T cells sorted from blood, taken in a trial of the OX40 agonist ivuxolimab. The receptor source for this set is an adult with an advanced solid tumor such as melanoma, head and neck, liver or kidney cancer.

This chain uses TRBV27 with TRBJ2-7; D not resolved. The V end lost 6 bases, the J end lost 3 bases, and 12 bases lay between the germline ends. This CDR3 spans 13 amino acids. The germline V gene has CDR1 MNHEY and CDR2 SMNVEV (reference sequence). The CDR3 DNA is TGTGCCAGCAGCCCTGGTGAGGTCTACGAGCAGTACTTC. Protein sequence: CASSPGEVYEQYF.

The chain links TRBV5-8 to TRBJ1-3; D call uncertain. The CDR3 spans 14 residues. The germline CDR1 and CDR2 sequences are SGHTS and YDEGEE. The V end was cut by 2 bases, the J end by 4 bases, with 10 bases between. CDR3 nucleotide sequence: TGTGCCAGCAGCTTTCGGACGTCCGGAAACACCATATATTTT. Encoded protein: CASSFRTSGNTIYF.